Sequencing of this TCR beta chain was carried out in a study of T-cell memory formation after mild COVID-19. TCRdb reprocessed the 5' RACE reads via MiXCR and lists one record per CDR3 protein. The repertoire holds 540,000 or so distinct CDR3 sequences, with about 20% as singletons. The V gene lost 2 bases and the J gene lost 6 bases, with 14 bases spanning the gap. This CDR3 has 15 amino acids. The sequenced sample was PBMCs or a T cell subset sorted from them (not recorded which). This receptor was identified in an adult woman who had mild COVID-19 (a few samples of this study predate the infection). Cell type and time point are not known. J is TRBJ2-1 and V is TRBV12-3 or TRBV12-4, with D uncertain. CDR3 region: CASSLIGARGNEQFF. CDR3 nucleotides: TGTGCCAGCAGTTTAATCGGAGCAAGAGGCAATGAGCAGTTCTTC.